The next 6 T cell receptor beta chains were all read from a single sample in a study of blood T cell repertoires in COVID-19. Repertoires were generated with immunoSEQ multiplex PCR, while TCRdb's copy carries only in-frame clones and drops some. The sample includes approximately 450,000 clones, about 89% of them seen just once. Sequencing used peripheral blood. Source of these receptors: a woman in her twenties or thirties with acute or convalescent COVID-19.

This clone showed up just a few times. The chain's CDR3 is CASSYGTRGSYEQYF. The CDR3 DNA reads TGTGCCAGCAGTTACGGGACTAGGGGATCCTACGAGCAGTACTTC. The chain combines TRBV6-5 with TRBJ2-7, with 8 bases that match TRBD2. The germline CDR1 and CDR2 sequences are MNHEY and SVGAGI. The CDR3 totals 15 residues. With 2 bases clipped from V and 1 base from J, the junction kept 4 bases outside the gene matches.

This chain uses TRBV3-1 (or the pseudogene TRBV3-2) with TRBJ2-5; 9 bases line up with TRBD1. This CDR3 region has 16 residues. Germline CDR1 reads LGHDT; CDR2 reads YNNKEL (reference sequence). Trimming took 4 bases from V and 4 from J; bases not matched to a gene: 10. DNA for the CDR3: TGTGCCAGCAGCCGCTGGGACAGGGAGATTATAGAGACCCAGTACTTC. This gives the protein CASSRWDREIIETQYF.

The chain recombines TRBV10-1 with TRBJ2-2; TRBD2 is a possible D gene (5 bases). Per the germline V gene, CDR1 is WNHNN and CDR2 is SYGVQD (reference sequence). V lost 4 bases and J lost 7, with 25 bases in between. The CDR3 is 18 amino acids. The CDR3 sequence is CASSGTRGLTGGSGELFF. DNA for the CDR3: TGCGCCAGCAGTGGAACTAGAGGACTCACTGGAGGTAGCGGGGAGCTGTTTTTT.

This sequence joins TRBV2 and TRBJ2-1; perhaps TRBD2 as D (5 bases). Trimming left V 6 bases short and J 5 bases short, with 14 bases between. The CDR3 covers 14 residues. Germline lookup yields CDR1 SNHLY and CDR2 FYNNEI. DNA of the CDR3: TGTGCCAGCAGGGCCCGAGACTACAACAATGAGCAGTTCTTC. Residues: CASRARDYNNEQFF.

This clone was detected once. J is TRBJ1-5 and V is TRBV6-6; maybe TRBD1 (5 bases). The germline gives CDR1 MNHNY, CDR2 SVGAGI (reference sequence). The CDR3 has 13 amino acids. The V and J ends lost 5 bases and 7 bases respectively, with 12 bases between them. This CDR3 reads CASSRQGWQPQHF. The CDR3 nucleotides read TGTGCCAGCAGTCGTCAGGGATGGCAGCCCCAGCATTTT.

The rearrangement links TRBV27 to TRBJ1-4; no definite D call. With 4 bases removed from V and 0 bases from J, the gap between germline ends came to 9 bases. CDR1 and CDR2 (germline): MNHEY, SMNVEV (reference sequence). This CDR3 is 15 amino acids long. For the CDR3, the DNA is TGTGCCAGCAGTTCGAGATCGGCAACTAATGAAAAACTGTTTTTT. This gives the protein CASSSRSATNEKLFF.